This TCR beta chain was observed in a study of blood T cell repertoires in COVID-19. Study-level background: Samples came from the United States, Italy and Spain, spanning acute and convalescent COVID-19. The cDNA or gDNA used as material had been derived from T cells, B-cell-depleted T cells, or PBMCs.

As handled by the study authors: From reference gene primer amplification, estimates of nucleated cell counts were derived. Data came from immunoSEQ multiplex PCR; TCRdb stores just in-frame clones and leaves some out. V, J and clone size are those of that table, while D and trimming were read from the DNA. In the table there are about 130,000 clones, around 88% of which are singletons. Germline V gene sequence: CDR1 KGHDR, CDR2 SFDVKD. The CDR3 is 14 residues long. Trimming removed 6 bases from V and 4 bases from J, with 14 bases in between. This receptor was identified in a woman aged 50 to 65 who had recovered from COVID-19. Sequences were obtained from peripheral blood. The V and J genes are TRBV24-1 and TRBJ1-2; no definite D call. DNA of the CDR3: TGTGCCACCAGTCCCGACCCGCAGGTCTATGGCTACACCTTC. Its translation is CATSPDPQVYGYTF.